These 27 T cell receptor beta chains originate from one sample sequenced in a study of response to subunit inactivated influenza vaccine. A single record per CDR3 protein comes from TCRdb applying MiXCR to the RT-PCR reads. The top ten hold roughly 11% of the sample, which has hundreds of thousands of distinct CDR3 sequences, approximately 17% seen once. Sequencing was performed on PBMCs from blood, taken 4 to 6 days after vaccination. These receptors all stem from a man aged 45-65 years who received an inactivated influenza vaccine.

This clonotype came up many times. The chain joins TRBV7-9 to TRBJ2-3, with D maybe TRBD2 (5 bases). V dropped 3 bases and J dropped 4 bases, with 14 bases sitting between them. Germline assignment: CDR1 SEHNR and CDR2 FQNEAQ (reference sequence). The CDR3 runs 15 residues. The CDR3 sequence is CASSFLRGDADTQYF. The CDR3 coding sequence is TGTGCCAGCAGCTTTCTTCGGGGTGACGCAGATACGCAGTATTTT.

This clonotype was seen more than once but under ten times. V and J are TRBV4-3 and TRBJ1-6; D not certain. V shed 5 bases and J shed 4 bases, with 9 bases lying between them. The CDR3 has 14 residues. CDR1 LGHNA and CDR2 YSLEER come from the germline V gene. The CDR3 bases are TGCGCCAGCAGCGGCGAGTTGTATAATTCACCCCTCCACTTT. Its translation: CASSGELYNSPLHF.

The V call is TRBV12-3 or TRBV12-4, the J call TRBJ1-3, with 7 positions matching TRBD1. After removal of 2 bases from V and 0 bases from J, the junction contained 4 bases not matched to a gene. The CDR3 has 16 amino acids. CDR3 sequence: CASSLWDSFSGNTIYF. In nucleotides, the CDR3 is TGTGCCAGCAGTTTATGGGACAGCTTCTCTGGAAACACCATATATTTT.

This clonotype has only a few counts. The rearrangement joins TRBV4-3 to TRBJ2-1; 7 bases match TRBD1. J lost 2 bases, V lost 1 base, and 5 bases had no gene match. CDR1 and CDR2 (germline): LGHNA, YSLEER. This CDR3 spans 16 amino acids. The CDR3 DNA follows: TGCGCCAGCAGCCAAGTGGGACAGAAAGCCTACAATGAGCAGTTCTTC. It codes for CASSQVGQKAYNEQFF.

The gene calls are TRBV11-2 and TRBJ2-4; TRBD2 agrees at 14 bases. CDR3 size: 19 residues. Unmatched junction bases numbered 12, after V lost 1 base and J lost 7 bases. CDR1 and CDR2 (germline): SGHAT, FQNNGV. For the CDR3, the DNA is TGTGCCAGCAGCTTAGGACTAGCGGGAGGGCCAGGGGGGAGGAACATTCAGTACTTC. This sequence encodes CASSLGLAGGPGGRNIQYF.

This rearrangement joins TRBV4-1 to TRBJ1-4; D uncertain. Trimming took off 5 bases at V and 3 bases at J, with 1 base between the two ends. CDR1 MGHRA and CDR2 YSYEKL come from the germline V gene. The CDR3 is 11 residues long. CDR3 sequence reads: CASSANEKLFF. The CDR3 coding sequence is TGCGCCAGCAGCGCTAATGAAAAACTGTTTTTT.

The chain is built from TRBV12-3 or TRBV12-4 and TRBJ1-1; D not certain. This CDR3 has 14 residues. Trimming left V 6 bases short and J 2 bases short, with 13 bases between. The DNA for the CDR3 is TGTGCCAGCAGCCATAAGGGAGGAAACACTGAAGCTTTCTTT. Protein product: CASSHKGGNTEAFF.

This rearrangement joins TRBV5-1 to TRBJ1-2, with TRBD1 matching 8 bases. This CDR3 is built from 17 residues. CDR1 and CDR2 from the germline V gene are SGHRS and YFSETQ. The V segment lost 3 bases and the J segment 4 bases; nucleotides outside the gene matches: 14. In DNA, the CDR3 is TGCGCCAGCAGCTGGGGACAGGAATCACTCCCAATCTATGGCTACACCTTC. Translated: CASSWGQESLPIYGYTF.

The chain has TRBV5-1 and TRBJ1-1, with D possibly being TRBD1 (6 bases). The CDR3 consists of 14 residues. Germline CDR1 reads SGHRS; CDR2 reads YFSETQ. V was trimmed by 4 bases and J by 8 bases, leaving 18 bases between them. Here the CDR3 reads CASSLGLDSLEAFF. The CDR3 DNA reads as TGCGCCAGCAGCCTCGGATTGGACAGCCTGGAAGCTTTCTTT.

This clonotype was counted between two and nine times. The chain is built from TRBV5-6 and TRBJ2-5; 11 bases agree with TRBD2. J was trimmed by 7 bases and V by 4 bases; bases with no gene match: 12. There are 16 residues in the CDR3. The V gene's germline CDR1 is SGHDT and CDR2 YYEEEE. The CDR3, as DNA: TGTGCCAGCAGCCCCACTAGCGGGGGCTTCTTCGGGACCCAGTACTTC. As protein: CASSPTSGGFFGTQYF.

At least ten counts were recorded for this clonotype. The chain's CDR3 is CSVVPLNEQFF. CDR3 sequence (DNA): TGCAGCGTTGTCCCCCTCAATGAGCAGTTCTTC. J is TRBJ2-1 and V is TRBV29-1; D is uncertain. CDR3 length: 11 residues. The germline V gene encodes CDR1 SQVTM and CDR2 ANQGSEA. V lost 4 bases, J lost 6 bases, and 7 bases lay in between.

This clonotype was detected a few times. This chain connects TRBV12-3 or TRBV12-4 to TRBJ1-6; D call uncertain. V was cut by 7 bases and J by 10 bases, with 17 bases left in between. The CDR3 consists of 14 residues. CDR3 residues: CASTFARGNSPLHF. Written as DNA, the CDR3 is TGTGCCAGCACCTTCGCACGGGGAAACTCACCCCTCCACTTT.

The V call is TRBV12-3 or TRBV12-4, the J call TRBJ1-5; TRBD1 might be the D (5 bases). V lost 11 bases and J lost 7, with 18 bases in between. The CDR3 covers 13 residues. Written as DNA, the CDR3 is TGTGCCGGCTCTCAGGGATTTGGCCAGCCCCAGCATTTT. This sequence encodes CAGSQGFGQPQHF.

This clonotype has only a few counts. The chain recombines TRBV20-1 with TRBJ2-3, with 8 nucleotides matching TRBD1. The germline V gene encodes CDR1 DFQATT and CDR2 SNEGSKA (reference sequence). V shed 0 bases, J shed 2 bases, and the junction held 10 bases outside the gene matches. The CDR3 contains 17 residues. DNA of the CDR3: TGCAGTGCTAGAGATCCCTGGACAGGGCGGACCACAGATACGCAGTATTTT. This translates into CSARDPWTGRTTDTQYF.

There are a few counts of this clonotype. The rearrangement joins TRBV4-3 to TRBJ1-1; 10 bases map to TRBD1. Germline-derived CDR1 and CDR2 are LGHNA and YSLEER. Germline trimming cut 2 bases from V and 7 bases from J; bases unmatched to any gene: 4. The CDR3 totals 14 residues. DNA of the CDR3: TGCGCCAGCAGCCAACAGACAGGGGGCGGTGAAGCTTTCTTT. Its protein product is CASSQQTGGGEAFF.

This clonotype was observed at least ten times. This chain connects TRBV11-2 to TRBJ2-5; TRBD1 might be the D (6 bases). CDR3 length: 15 amino acids. Trimming left V 1 base short and J 5 bases short, with 14 bases between. CDR1 and CDR2 (germline): SGHAT, FQNNGV. CDR3 protein: CASSLVGALGETQYF. The CDR3 region has the DNA TGTGCCAGCAGCTTAGTGGGGGCCCTCGGGGAGACCCAGTACTTC.

The V and J genes are TRBV10-3 and TRBJ2-1; 9 bases match TRBD1. J was trimmed by 6 bases and V by 2 bases; bases with no gene match: 2. The CDR3 consists of 14 residues. Germline CDR1 is ENHRY and CDR2 is SYGVKD. The CDR3 DNA is TGTGCCATCAGTGAGACGACAGGGGGCAATGAGCAGTTCTTC. This gives the protein CAISETTGGNEQFF.

V is TRBV5-1 and J is TRBJ2-7; 7 bases map to TRBD1. V shed 3 bases and J 5 bases; nucleotides not matched to a gene: 5. The germline V gene has CDR1 SGHRS and CDR2 YFSETQ. This CDR3 contains 13 residues. The CDR3 reads CASSWGTANEQYF. The CDR3 nucleotides read TGCGCCAGCAGCTGGGGGACAGCCAACGAGCAGTACTTC. The variable domain in full, with the rest retrieved from reference TRBV5-1 and TRBJ2-7, is KAGVTQTPRYLIKTRGQQVTLSCSPISGHRSVSWYQQTPGQGLQFLFEYFSETQRNKGNFPGRFSGRQFSNSRSEMNVSTLELGDSALYLCASSWGTANEQYFGPGTRLTVT.

The chain is built from TRBV20-1 and TRBJ2-1, with 7 bases fitting TRBD1. Germline V lookup: CDR1 DFQATT, CDR2 SNEGSKA (reference sequence). V gave up 5 bases and J gave up 5 bases; unmatched junction bases: 9. The CDR3 is made up of 14 amino acids. Here the CDR3 DNA reads TGCAGTGCTCTTACCGGGACAGCAAACAATGAGCAGTTCTTC. Translated, it gives CSALTGTANNEQFF.

This clonotype was seen a few times. This chain uses TRBV5-1 with TRBJ2-3; TRBD1 aligns across 9 bases. The germline V gene has CDR1 SGHRS and CDR2 YFSETQ. The CDR3 runs 16 residues. J gave up 4 bases and V 0 bases, and 6 bases lay outside the gene matches. CDR3 nucleotides: TGCGCCAGCAGCTTGGTCGGGGACAGGGCGGCAGATACGCAGTATTTT. Residues: CASSLVGDRAADTQYF.

The V and J genes are TRBV15 and TRBJ1-1; tentatively, D is TRBD1 (5 bases). The germline gives CDR1 LNHNV, CDR2 YYDKDF (reference sequence). The V end was cut by 0 bases, the J end by 11 bases, with 13 bases between. The CDR3 sequence is 13 residues long. Written as DNA, the CDR3 is TGTGCCACCAGCAGAGACCGGGGCAGGGTTGCTTTCTTT. It translates to CATSRDRGRVAFF.

This clonotype was seen ten or more times. The chain combines TRBV7-2 with TRBJ1-2; a possible D gene is TRBD1 (5 bases). V shed 7 bases and J shed 2 bases, with 8 bases lying between them. Germline V gene sequence: CDR1 SGHTA, CDR2 FQGNSA. This CDR3 region has 12 residues. The CDR3 reads CASTGQNYGYTF. The CDR3 DNA reads TGTGCCAGCACCGGACAAAACTATGGCTACACCTTC.

This clonotype was counted many times. The CDR3 protein is CAISADRAGANVLTF. Written as DNA, the CDR3 is TGTGCCATCAGTGCAGACAGGGCTGGGGCCAACGTCCTGACTTTC. The chain carries TRBV10-3 and TRBJ2-6; 7 bases are a match to TRBD1. CDR3 size: 15 residues. V dropped 4 bases and J dropped 2; count of bases not matched to a gene: 2. Germline loops: CDR1 ENHRY, CDR2 SYGVKD.

This clonotype has more than one count but fewer than ten. The chain uses TRBV5-6 and TRBJ2-7; D might be TRBD2 (5 bases). The germline CDR1 and CDR2 sequences are SGHDT and YYEEEE. V gave up 4 bases and J gave up 2 bases, with 13 bases separating them. The CDR3 covers 14 residues. In DNA, the CDR3 is TGTGCCAGCAGCAAGGCGGGCAGCACCTACGAGCAGTACTTC. Amino acids: CASSKAGSTYEQYF. The variable domain in full, with the rest retrieved from reference TRBV5-6 and TRBJ2-7, is DAGVTQSPTHLIKTRGQQVTLRCSPKSGHDTVSWYQQALGQGPQFIFQYYEEEERQRGNFPDRFSGHQFPNYSSELNVNALLLGDSALYLCASSKAGSTYEQYFGPGTRLTVT.

This chain uses TRBV10-3 with TRBJ2-3; D unclear. Per germline, CDR1 ENHRY and CDR2 SYGVKD. The CDR3 length is 13 residues. V was shortened by 8 bases and J by 3 bases, with 12 bases between the two germline ends. The CDR3 here is CAISKLWTDTQYF. The CDR3 coding sequence is TGTGCCATCTCGAAGCTTTGGACAGATACGCAGTATTTT.

The chain is built from TRBV20-1 and TRBJ2-5; D is possibly TRBD1 (6 bases). The CDR3 has 14 amino acids. V dropped 8 bases and J dropped 0 bases, with 16 bases sitting between them. Germline V lookup: CDR1 DFQATT, CDR2 SNEGSKA (reference sequence). In DNA form, the CDR3 reads TGCAGTACCTCAGGGTGGGGGCACCAAGAGACCCAGTACTTC. Protein sequence: CSTSGWGHQETQYF.

This clonotype was seen ten or more times. This chain links TRBV12-3 or TRBV12-4 with TRBJ1-5; D is perhaps TRBD1 (5 bases). The V gene lost 7 bases and the J gene lost 7 bases, with 14 bases spanning the gap. The CDR3 runs to 13 residues. The CDR3, as DNA: TGTGCCAGCAACCTGGGGCTGGAGCAGCCCCAGCATTTT. Protein sequence: CASNLGLEQPQHF.